The clone carrying this T cell receptor (beta chain) has more than one count but fewer than ten. The sample comes from a study of identical twins. After template switching added a universal primer site, the resulting cDNA carried unique molecular identifiers. Via MiXCR, TCRdb re-called the 5' RACE reads, giving one row per CDR3 protein. The table includes some 760,000 distinct CDR3 sequences, 18% detected once. This CDR3 is built from 13 residues. Trimming left V 5 bases short and J 2 bases short, with 10 bases between. A further study also used this sample, focusing on T cells expressing NK-cell markers. As that study records: Several experiments confined sorting to alpha-beta TCR T cells with an anti-gamma-delta TCR antibody.

The clonotype was recovered from a woman aged 18-29 years in good health. Sequencing was performed on PBMCs. V usage is TRBV12-3 or TRBV12-4 and J usage is TRBJ2-7, with a weak D call TRBD1 (5 bases). The CDR3 bases are TGTGCCAGCAGTGACGACAGCGCCTACGAGCAGTACTTC. Residues: CASSDDSAYEQYF.